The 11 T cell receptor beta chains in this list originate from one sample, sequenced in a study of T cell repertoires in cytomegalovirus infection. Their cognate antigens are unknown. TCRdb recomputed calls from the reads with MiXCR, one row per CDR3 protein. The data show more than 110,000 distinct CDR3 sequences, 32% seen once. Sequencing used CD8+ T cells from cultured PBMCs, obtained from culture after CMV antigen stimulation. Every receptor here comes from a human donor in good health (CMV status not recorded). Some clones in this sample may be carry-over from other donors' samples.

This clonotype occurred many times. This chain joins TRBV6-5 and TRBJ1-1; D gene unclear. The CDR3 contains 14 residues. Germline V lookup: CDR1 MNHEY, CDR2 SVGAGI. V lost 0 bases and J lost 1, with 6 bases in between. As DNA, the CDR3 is TGTGCCAGCAGTTACTCGGCAGGGAACACTGAAGCTTTCTTT. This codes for CASSYSAGNTEAFF.

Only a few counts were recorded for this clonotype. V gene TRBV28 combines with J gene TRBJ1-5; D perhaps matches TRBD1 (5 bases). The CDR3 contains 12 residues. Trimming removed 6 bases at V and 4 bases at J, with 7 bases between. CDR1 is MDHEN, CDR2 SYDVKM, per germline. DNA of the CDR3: TGTGCCAGCAGGGAGGGGAATCAGCCCCAGCATTTT. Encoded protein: CASREGNQPQHF.

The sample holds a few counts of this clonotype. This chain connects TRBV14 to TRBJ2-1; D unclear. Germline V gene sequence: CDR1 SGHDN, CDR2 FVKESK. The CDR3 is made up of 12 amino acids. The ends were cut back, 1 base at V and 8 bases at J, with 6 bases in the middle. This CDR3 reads CASSQGVHEQFF. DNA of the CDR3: TGTGCCAGCAGCCAAGGAGTTCATGAGCAGTTCTTC.

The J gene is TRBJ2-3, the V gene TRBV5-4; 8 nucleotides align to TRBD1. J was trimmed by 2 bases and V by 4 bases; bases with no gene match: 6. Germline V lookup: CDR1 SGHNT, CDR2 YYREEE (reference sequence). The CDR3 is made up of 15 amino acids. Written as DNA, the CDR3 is TGTGCCAGCAGCCGTGGACAGGGCCTCACAGATACGCAGTATTTT. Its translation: CASSRGQGLTDTQYF.

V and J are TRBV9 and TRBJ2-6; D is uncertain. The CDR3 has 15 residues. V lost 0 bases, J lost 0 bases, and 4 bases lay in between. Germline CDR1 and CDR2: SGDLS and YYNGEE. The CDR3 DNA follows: TGTGCCAGCAGCGTAGGAAGCTCTGGGGCCAACGTCCTGACTTTC. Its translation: CASSVGSSGANVLTF.

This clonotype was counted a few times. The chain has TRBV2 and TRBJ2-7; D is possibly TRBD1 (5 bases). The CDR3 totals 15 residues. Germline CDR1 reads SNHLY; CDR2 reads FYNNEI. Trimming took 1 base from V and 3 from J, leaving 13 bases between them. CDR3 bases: TGTGCCAGCAGTGAAGGCCAGGGCAGGATCTACGAGCAGTACTTC. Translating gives CASSEGQGRIYEQYF.

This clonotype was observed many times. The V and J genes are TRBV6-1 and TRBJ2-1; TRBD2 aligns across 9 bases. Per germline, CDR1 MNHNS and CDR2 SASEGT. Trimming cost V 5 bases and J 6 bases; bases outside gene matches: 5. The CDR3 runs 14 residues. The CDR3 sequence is CASSYSGGSNEQFF. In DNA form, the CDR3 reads TGTGCCAGCAGTTATAGCGGGGGATCCAATGAGCAGTTCTTC.

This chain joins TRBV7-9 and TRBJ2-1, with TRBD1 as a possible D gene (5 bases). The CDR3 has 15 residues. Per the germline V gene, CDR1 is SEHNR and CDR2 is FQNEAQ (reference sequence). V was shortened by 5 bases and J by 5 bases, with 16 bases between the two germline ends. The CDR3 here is CASSPRSQGNNEQFF. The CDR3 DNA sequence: TGTGCCAGCAGCCCCCGATCGCAGGGAAACAATGAGCAGTTCTTC.

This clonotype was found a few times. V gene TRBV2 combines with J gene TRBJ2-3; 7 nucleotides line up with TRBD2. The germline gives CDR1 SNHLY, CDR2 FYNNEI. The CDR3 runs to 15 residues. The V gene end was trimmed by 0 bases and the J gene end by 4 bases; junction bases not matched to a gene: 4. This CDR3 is CASSEAQRDSDTQYF. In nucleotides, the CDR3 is TGTGCCAGCAGTGAAGCCCAGCGGGACTCAGATACGCAGTATTTT.

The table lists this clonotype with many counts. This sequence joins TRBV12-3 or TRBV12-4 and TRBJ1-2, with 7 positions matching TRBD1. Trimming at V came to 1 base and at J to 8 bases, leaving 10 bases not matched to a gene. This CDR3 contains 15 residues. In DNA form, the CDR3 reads TGTGCCAGCAGTTTAGACAGGGGAATCTTTCGGGGCTACACCTTC. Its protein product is CASSLDRGIFRGYTF.

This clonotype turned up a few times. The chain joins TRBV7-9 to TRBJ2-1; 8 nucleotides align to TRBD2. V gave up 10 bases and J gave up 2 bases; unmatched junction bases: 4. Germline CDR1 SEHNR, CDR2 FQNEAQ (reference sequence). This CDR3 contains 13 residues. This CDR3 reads CANTSGPYNEQFF. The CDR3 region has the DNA TGTGCCAATACTAGCGGACCCTACAATGAGCAGTTCTTC.